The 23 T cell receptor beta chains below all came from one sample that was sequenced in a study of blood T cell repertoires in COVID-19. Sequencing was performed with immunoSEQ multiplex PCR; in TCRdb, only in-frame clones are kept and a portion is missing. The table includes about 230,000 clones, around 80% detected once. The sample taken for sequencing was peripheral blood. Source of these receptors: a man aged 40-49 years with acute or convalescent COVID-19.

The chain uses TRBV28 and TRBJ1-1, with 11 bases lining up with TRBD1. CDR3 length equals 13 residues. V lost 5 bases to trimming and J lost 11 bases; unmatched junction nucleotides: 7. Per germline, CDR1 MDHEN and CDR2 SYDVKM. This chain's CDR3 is CASSEDRGRFAFF. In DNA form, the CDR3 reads TGTGCCAGCAGTGAGGACAGGGGGCGATTCGCTTTCTTT.

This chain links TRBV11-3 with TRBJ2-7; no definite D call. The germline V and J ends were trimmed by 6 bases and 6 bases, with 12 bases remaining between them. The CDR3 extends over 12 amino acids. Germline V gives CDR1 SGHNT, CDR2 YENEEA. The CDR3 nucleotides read TGTGCCAGCAGTTCTACGATCTCCGAGCAGTACTTC. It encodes CASSSTISEQYF.

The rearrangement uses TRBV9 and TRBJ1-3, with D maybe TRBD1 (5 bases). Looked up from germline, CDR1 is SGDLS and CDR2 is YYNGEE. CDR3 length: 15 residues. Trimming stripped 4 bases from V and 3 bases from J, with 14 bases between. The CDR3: CASSPEEGLGNTIYF. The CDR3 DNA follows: TGTGCCAGCAGCCCAGAGGAGGGACTTGGAAACACCATATATTTT.

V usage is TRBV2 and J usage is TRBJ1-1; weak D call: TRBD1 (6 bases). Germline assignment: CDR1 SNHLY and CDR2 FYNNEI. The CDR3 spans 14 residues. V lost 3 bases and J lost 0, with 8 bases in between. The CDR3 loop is CASSDGGMNTEAFF. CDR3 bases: TGTGCCAGCAGTGATGGGGGCATGAACACTGAAGCTTTCTTT.

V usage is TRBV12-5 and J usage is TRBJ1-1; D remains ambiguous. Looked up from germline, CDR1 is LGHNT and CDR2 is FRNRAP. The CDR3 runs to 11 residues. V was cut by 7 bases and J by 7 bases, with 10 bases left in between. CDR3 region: CASARPGEAFF. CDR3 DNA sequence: TGTGCTAGTGCCCGTCCAGGTGAAGCTTTCTTT.

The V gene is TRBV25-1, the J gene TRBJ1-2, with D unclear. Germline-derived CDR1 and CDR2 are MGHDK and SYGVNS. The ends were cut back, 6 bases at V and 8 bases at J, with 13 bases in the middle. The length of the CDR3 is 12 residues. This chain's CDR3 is CASSNNKWGYTF. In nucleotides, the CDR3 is TGTGCCAGCAGCAACAACAAGTGGGGCTACACCTTC.

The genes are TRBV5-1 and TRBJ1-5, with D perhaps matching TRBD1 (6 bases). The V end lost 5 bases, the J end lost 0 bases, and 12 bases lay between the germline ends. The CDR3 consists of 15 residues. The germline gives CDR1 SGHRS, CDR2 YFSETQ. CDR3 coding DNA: TGCGCCAGCAGTTTAGGACAGTCTAGCAATCAGCCCCAGCATTTT. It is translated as CASSLGQSSNQPQHF.

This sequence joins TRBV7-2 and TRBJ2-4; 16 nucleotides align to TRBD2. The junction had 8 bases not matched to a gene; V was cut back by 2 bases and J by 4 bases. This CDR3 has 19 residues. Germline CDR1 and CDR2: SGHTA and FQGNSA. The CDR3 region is CASSLTGLAGGPRKNIQYF. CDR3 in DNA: TGTGCCAGCAGCTTAACGGGACTAGCGGGAGGGCCAAGGAAAAACATTCAGTACTTC.

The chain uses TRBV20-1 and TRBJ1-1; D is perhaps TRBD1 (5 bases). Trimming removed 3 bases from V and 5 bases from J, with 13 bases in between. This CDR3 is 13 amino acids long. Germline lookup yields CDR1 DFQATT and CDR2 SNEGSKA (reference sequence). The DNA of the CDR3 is TGCAGTGCTAGTCACGGTGGGGGGACTGAAGCTTTCTTT. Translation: CSASHGGGTEAFF.

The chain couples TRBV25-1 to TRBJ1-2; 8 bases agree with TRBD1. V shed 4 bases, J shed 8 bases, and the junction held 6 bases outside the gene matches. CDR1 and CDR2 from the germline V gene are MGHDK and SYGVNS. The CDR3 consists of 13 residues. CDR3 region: CASSGPGGDGYTF. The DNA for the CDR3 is TGTGCCAGCAGTGGCCCAGGGGGCGACGGCTACACCTTC.

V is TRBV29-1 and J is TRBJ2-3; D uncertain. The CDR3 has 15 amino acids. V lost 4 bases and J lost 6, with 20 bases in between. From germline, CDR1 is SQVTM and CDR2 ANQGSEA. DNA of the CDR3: TGCAGCGTTGTGCCGATAAGGCGGCGTACGGATACGCAGTATTTT. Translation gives CSVVPIRRRTDTQYF.

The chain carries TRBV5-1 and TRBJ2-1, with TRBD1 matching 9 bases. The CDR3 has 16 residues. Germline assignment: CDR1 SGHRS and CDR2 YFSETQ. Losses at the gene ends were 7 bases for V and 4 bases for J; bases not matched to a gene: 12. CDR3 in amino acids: CASQPDPGQGYNEQFF. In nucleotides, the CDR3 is TGCGCCAGCCAACCGGATCCGGGACAGGGTTACAATGAGCAGTTCTTC.

The CDR3, as DNA: TGTGCCAGTAGTTTTGGGACTAGCGGGAAGGGTGAGGGGCAGTTCTTC. It specifies CASSFGTSGKGEGQFF. The V call is TRBV19, the J call TRBJ2-1; 13 bases line up with TRBD2. Germline lookup yields CDR1 LNHDA and CDR2 SQIVND (reference sequence). Losses at the gene ends were 5 bases for V and 12 bases for J; bases not matched to a gene: 13. This CDR3 has 16 amino acids. The variable domain in full, with the rest retrieved from reference TRBV19 and TRBJ2-1, is DGGITQSPKYLFRKEGQNVTLSCEQNLNHDAMYWYRQDPGQGLRLIYYSQIVNDFQKGDIAEGYSVSREKKESFPLTVTSAQKNPTAFYLCASSFGTSGKGEGQFFGPGTRLTVL.

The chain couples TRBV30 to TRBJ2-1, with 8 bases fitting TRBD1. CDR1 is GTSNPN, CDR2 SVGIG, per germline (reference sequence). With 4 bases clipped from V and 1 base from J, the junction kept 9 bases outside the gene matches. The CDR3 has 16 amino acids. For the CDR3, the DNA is TGTGCCTGGACAACGGCAGGGGGCTTGTCCTACAATGAGCAGTTCTTC. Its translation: CAWTTAGGLSYNEQFF.

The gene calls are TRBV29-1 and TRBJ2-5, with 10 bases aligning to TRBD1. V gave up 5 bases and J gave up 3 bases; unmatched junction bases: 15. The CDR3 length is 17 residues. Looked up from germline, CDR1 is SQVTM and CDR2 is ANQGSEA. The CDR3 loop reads CSVLFFPGQGSEETQYF. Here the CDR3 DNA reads TGCAGCGTTCTATTTTTTCCGGGACAGGGGTCGGAAGAGACCCAGTACTTC.

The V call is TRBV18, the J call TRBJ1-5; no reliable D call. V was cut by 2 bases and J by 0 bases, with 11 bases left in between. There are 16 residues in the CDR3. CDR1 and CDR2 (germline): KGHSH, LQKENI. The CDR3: CASSPSGRYSNQPQHF. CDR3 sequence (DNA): TGTGCCAGCTCACCAAGCGGGCGCTATAGCAATCAGCCCCAGCATTTT.

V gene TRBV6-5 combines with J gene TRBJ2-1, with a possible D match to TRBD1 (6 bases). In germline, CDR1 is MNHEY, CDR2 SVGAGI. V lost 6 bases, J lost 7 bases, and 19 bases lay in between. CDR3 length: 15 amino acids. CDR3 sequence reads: CASSRRAPRGNEQFF. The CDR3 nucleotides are TGTGCCAGCAGCCGCCGGGCTCCAAGGGGGAATGAGCAGTTCTTC.

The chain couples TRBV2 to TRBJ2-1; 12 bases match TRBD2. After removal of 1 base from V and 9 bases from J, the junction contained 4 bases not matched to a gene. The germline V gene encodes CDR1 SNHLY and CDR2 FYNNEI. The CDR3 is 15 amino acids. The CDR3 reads CASSEGLAGVFEQFF. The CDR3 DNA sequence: TGTGCCAGCAGTGAAGGACTAGCGGGAGTTTTTGAGCAGTTCTTC.

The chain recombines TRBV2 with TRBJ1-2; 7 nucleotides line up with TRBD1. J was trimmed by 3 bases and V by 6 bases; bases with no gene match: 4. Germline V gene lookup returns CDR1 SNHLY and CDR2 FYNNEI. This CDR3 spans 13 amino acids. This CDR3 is CASSPDRDYGYTF. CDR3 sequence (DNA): TGTGCCAGCAGCCCCGACAGGGACTATGGCTACACCTTC.

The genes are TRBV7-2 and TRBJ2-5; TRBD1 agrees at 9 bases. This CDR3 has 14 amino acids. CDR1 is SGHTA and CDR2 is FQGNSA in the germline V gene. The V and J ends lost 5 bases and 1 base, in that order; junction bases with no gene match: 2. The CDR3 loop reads CASSMTGGQETQYF. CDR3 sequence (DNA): TGTGCCAGCAGCATGACAGGGGGCCAAGAGACCCAGTACTTC.

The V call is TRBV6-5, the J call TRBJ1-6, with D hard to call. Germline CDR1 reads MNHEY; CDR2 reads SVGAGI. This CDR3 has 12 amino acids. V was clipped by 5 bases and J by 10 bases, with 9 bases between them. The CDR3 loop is CASSNRGSPLHF. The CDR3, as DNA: TGTGCCAGCAGTAACCGGGGATCACCCCTCCACTTT.

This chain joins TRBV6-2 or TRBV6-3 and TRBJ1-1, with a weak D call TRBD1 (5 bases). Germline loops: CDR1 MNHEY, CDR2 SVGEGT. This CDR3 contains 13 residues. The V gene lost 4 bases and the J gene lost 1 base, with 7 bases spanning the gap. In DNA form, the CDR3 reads TGTGCCAGCAGTTGGGGCAGGAACACTGAAGCTTTCTTT. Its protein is CASSWGRNTEAFF.

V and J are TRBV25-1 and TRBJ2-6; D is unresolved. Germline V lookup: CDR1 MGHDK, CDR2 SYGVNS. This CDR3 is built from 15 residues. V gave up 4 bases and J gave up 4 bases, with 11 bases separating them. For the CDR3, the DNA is TGTGCCAGCAGTGGTGGCCCACAGGGGGCCAACGTCCTGACTTTC. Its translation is CASSGGPQGANVLTF.